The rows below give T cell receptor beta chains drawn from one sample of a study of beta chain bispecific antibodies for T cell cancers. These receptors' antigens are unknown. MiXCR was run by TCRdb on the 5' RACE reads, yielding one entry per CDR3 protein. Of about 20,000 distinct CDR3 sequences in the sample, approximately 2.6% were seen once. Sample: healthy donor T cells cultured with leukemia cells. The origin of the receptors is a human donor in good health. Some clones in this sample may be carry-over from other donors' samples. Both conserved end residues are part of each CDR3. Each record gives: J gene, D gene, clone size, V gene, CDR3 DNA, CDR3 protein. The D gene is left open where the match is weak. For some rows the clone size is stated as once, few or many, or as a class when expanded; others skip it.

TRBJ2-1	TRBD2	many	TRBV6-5	TGTGCCAGCAGAGTCGGGGGGGCCTACAATGAGCAGTTCTTC	CASRVGGAYNEQFF
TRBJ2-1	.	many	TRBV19	TGTGCCAGTAGTATAGACAGTTACAATGAGCAGTTCTTC	CASSIDSYNEQFF
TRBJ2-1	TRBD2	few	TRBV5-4	TGTGCCAGCAGCCCGCAGCGGGGGGGGTACAATGAGCAGTTCTTC	CASSPQRGGYNEQFF
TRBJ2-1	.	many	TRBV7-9	TGTGCCAGCAGCTCACGGACGGCTGAGCAGTTCTTC	CASSSRTAEQFF
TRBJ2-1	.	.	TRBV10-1	TGCGCCAGCGGGAGGTCCTACAATGAGCAGTTCTTC	CASGRSYNEQFF
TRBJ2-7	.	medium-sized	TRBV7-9	TGTGCCAGCAGCTTACCCCGGCAGGGGCAGGACTACGAGCAGTACTTC	CASSLPRQGQDYEQYF
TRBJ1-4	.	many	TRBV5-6	TGTGCCAGCAGCGTATACGAGGGGAAACTGTTTTTT	CASSVYEGKLFF
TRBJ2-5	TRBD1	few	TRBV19	TGTGCCAGTAGTGGGACAGGGTCGGAGAAGGCCCAGTACTTC	CASSGTGSEKAQYF
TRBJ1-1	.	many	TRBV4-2	TGTGCCAGCAGTCCCCTCAGTGGTGGGGCTCCCACTGAAGCTTTCTTT	CASSPLSGGAPTEAFF
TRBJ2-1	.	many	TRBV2	TGTGCCAGCAGCCCCAGAGGGGGGGACGGTAGCTCCTACAATGAGCAGTTCTTC	CASSPRGGDGSSYNEQFF
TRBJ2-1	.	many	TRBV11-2	TGTGCCAGCAGCCACATCGCTGGGGCCGCTCTCAAGCGGTTTTGGTTCTTC	CASSHIAGAALKRFWFF
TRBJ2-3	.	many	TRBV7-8	TGTGCCAGCAGCTTACGTGTTGCGCCCGGCGGGGGCTTCCCGGGGGATACGCAGTATTTT	CASSLRVAPGGGFPGDTQYF
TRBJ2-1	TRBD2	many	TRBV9	TGTGCCAGCAGCGTACTAGCGGGGAATGAGCAGTTCTTC	CASSVLAGNEQFF
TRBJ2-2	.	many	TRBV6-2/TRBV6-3	TGTGCCAGCAGTTACTGGGCCGGGCAGATGAACGCGAACACCGGGGAGCTGTTTTTT	CASSYWAGQMNANTGELFF